These 23 T cell receptor beta chains share one sample of origin, sequenced in a study of technical replicates of blood from a handful of donors. Profiling relied on immunoSEQ multiplex PCR, and the TCRdb table lists in-frame clones only, not all of them. The sample includes about 85,000 clones, about 94% of them seen just once. Sequenced input: T cells isolated from PBMCs. The origin of the receptors is a human donor in good health.

CDR3 protein: CASSLGSGAQRTQYF. CDR3 sequence (DNA): TGCGCCAGCAGCTTGGGTAGCGGGGCCCAACGTACGCAGTATTTT. The J gene is TRBJ2-3, the V gene TRBV5-1; 8 bases match TRBD2. V shed 0 bases and J 8 bases; nucleotides not matched to a gene: 8. Germline V gene lookup returns CDR1 SGHRS and CDR2 YFSETQ. This CDR3 is built from 15 residues.

V gene TRBV6-6 combines with J gene TRBJ1-1; 9 positions agree with TRBD1. CDR1 is MNHNY and CDR2 is SVGAGI in the germline V gene (reference sequence). J lost 10 bases, V lost 5 bases, and 8 bases had no gene match. The CDR3 has 13 residues. CDR3 region: CASSTGGVRGAFF. The CDR3 DNA reads TGTGCCAGCAGTACAGGGGGCGTCCGGGGAGCTTTCTTT.

This chain uses TRBV11-3 with TRBJ1-1; 7 nucleotides line up with TRBD1. Germline CDR1 reads SGHNT; CDR2 reads YENEEA. Germline trimming cut 5 bases from V and 4 bases from J; bases unmatched to any gene: 10. The CDR3 is 15 residues long. The CDR3 DNA reads TGTGCCAGCAGCCTCGGACAGGTCGGGGGCACTGAAGCTTTCTTT. Protein sequence: CASSLGQVGGTEAFF.

The V gene is TRBV27, the J gene TRBJ1-2, with a tentative D call TRBD1 (5 bases). V was cut by 1 base and J by 8 bases, with 11 bases left in between. The germline gives CDR1 MNHEY, CDR2 SMNVEV (reference sequence). The CDR3 has 13 amino acids. This CDR3 is CASSLLGGEGYTF. CDR3 bases: TGTGCCAGCAGTTTATTGGGGGGGGAGGGCTACACCTTC.

This rearrangement joins TRBV18 to TRBJ2-5; TRBD1 agrees at 9 bases. The CDR3 sequence is 15 residues long. After removal of 0 bases from V and 3 bases from J, the junction contained 2 bases not matched to a gene. CDR1 and CDR2 from the germline V gene are KGHSH and LQKENI. The CDR3 DNA follows: TGTGCCAGCTCACCACCGCGGACAGGGGAAGAGACCCAGTACTTC. Translated, it gives CASSPPRTGEETQYF.

J is TRBJ2-3 and V is TRBV9, with D tentatively TRBD2 (6 bases). With 2 bases removed from V and 1 base from J, the gap between germline ends came to 14 bases. CDR1 and CDR2 from the germline V gene are SGDLS and YYNGEE. The CDR3 is 16 residues long. CDR3 region: CASSVGLGTGTDTQYF. The CDR3 DNA sequence: TGTGCCAGCAGCGTCGGGCTGGGGACTGGCACAGATACGCAGTATTTT.

The chain employs TRBV29-1 and TRBJ2-7; tentatively, D is TRBD2 (6 bases). CDR3 length: 14 residues. Trimming cost V 8 bases and J 5 bases, with 22 bases left between them. Germline-derived CDR1 and CDR2 are SQVTM and ANQGSEA. The CDR3 loop is CSPPKGGISNEQYF. Written as DNA, the CDR3 is TGCAGCCCCCCGAAGGGCGGGATATCCAACGAGCAGTACTTC.

Only one count was recorded for this clone. The chain joins TRBV19 to TRBJ2-7; the D is unclear. Trimming left V 5 bases short and J 3 bases short, with 14 bases between. The CDR3 contains 14 residues. The V gene's germline CDR1 is LNHDA and CDR2 SQIVND (reference sequence). The DNA for the CDR3 is TGTGCCAGTAGTGAACCCGCACTCTTCTACGAGCAGTACTTC. This gives the protein CASSEPALFYEQYF.

The chain recombines TRBV18 with TRBJ1-1; weak D call: TRBD1 (5 bases). Germline values: CDR1 KGHSH, CDR2 LQKENI. This CDR3 has 12 amino acids. V gave up 3 bases and J gave up 5 bases, with 7 bases separating them. CDR3 nucleotides: TGTGCCAGCTCACCGGACAATACTGAAGCTTTCTTT. Translating gives CASSPDNTEAFF.

This chain links TRBV6-5 with TRBJ1-1; maybe TRBD1 (5 bases). The germline gives CDR1 MNHEY, CDR2 SVGAGI. V lost 4 bases and J lost 4, with 10 bases in between. The CDR3 totals 13 residues. The CDR3 DNA follows: TGTGCCAGCAGTTGGTGGAGGGGCACTGAAGCTTTCTTT. Its translation: CASSWWRGTEAFF.

This chain uses TRBV7-9 with TRBJ2-7; 7 bases map to TRBD2. Trimming cost V 7 bases and J 3 bases; bases outside gene matches: 9. The CDR3 consists of 14 residues. Germline values: CDR1 SEHNR, CDR2 FQNEAQ (reference sequence). CDR3 coding DNA: TGTGCCAGCACCCTAGGGGAGGGTCTCTACGAGCAGTACTTC. Translated: CASTLGEGLYEQYF. Variable domain in full (rest from reference TRBV7-9 and TRBJ2-7): DTGVSQNPRHKITKRGQNVTFRCDPISEHNRLYWYRQTLGQGPEFLTYFQNEAQLEKSRLLSDRFSAERPKGSFSTLEIQRTEQGDSAMYLCASTLGEGLYEQYFGPGTRLTVT.

The chain employs TRBV7-6 and TRBJ2-7; TRBD1 aligns across 9 bases. CDR3 length: 15 residues. CDR1 SGHVS and CDR2 FNYEAQ come from the germline V gene. After removal of 4 bases from V and 3 bases from J, the junction contained 7 bases not matched to a gene. The DNA for the CDR3 is TGTGCCAGCAGCTCGGACAGGGGCAAGAGCTACGAGCAGTACTTC. Residues: CASSSDRGKSYEQYF.

V gene TRBV28 combines with J gene TRBJ2-3; 9 bases line up with TRBD1. There are 18 residues in the CDR3. V shed 5 bases and J 3 bases; nucleotides not matched to a gene: 15. From germline, CDR1 is MDHEN and CDR2 SYDVKM. CDR3 bases: TGTGCCAGCAGTACCAAATACCGGGACAGGGAAGAGACAGATACGCAGTATTTT. Translated, it gives CASSTKYRDREETDTQYF.

The rearrangement joins TRBV4-1 to TRBJ2-2; 7 bases are a match to TRBD2. The J segment lost 1 base and the V segment lost 1 base, leaving 6 bases of the junction unmatched. Germline CDR1 MGHRA, CDR2 YSYEKL. The length of the CDR3 is 17 residues. CDR3 in DNA: TGCGCCAGCAGCCAAGCGGTGCTAGCGGAGAACACCGGGGAGCTGTTTTTT. Translated: CASSQAVLAENTGELFF.

This clone was counted only a few times. The chain carries TRBV7-2 and TRBJ1-4; D remains unclear. Trimming removed 6 bases at V and 7 bases at J, with 9 bases between. CDR3 size: 12 residues. Germline CDR1 and CDR2: SGHTA and FQGNSA. CDR3 in amino acids: CASSRGSEKLFF. DNA of the CDR3: TGTGCCAGCAGTCGGGGTAGTGAAAAACTGTTTTTT. The full variable domain, in which reference TRBV7-2 and TRBJ1-4 provide the parts outside the CDR3, is GAGVSQSPSNKVTEKGKDVELRCDPISGHTALYWYRQSLGQGLEFLIYFQGNSAPDKSGLPSDRFSAERTGGSVSTLTIQRTQQEDSAVYLCASSRGSEKLFFGSGTQLSVL.

CDR3 nucleotides: TGTGCCAGCGGAGATATGAACACTGAAGCTTTCTTT. Translated, it gives CASGDMNTEAFF. The rearrangement uses TRBV2 and TRBJ1-1; D is uncertain. There are 12 residues in the CDR3. Trimming left V 8 bases short and J 0 bases short, with 7 bases between. CDR1 and CDR2 (germline): SNHLY, FYNNEI.

The gene calls are TRBV28 and TRBJ2-3; 10 bases are a match to TRBD2. The trim removed 5 bases at V and 2 bases at J, leaving 4 bases unmatched. CDR3 length equals 15 residues. The germline gives CDR1 MDHEN, CDR2 SYDVKM. CDR3 loop: CASSRTSGNTDTQYF. The DNA for the CDR3 is TGTGCCAGCAGTAGGACTAGCGGAAACACAGATACGCAGTATTTT.

This rearrangement joins TRBV7-9 to TRBJ2-3; 8 bases are shared with TRBD2. Losses at the gene ends were 4 bases for V and 5 bases for J; bases not matched to a gene: 8. The CDR3 runs 15 residues. Germline assignment: CDR1 SEHNR and CDR2 FQNEAQ (reference sequence). As DNA, the CDR3 is TGTGCCAGCAGCTCTAACAGCGGGGGCATAGATACGCAGTATTTT. Amino acid sequence: CASSSNSGGIDTQYF.

The chain carries TRBV28 and TRBJ1-5, with 10 bases lining up with TRBD1. The trim removed 8 bases at V and 6 bases at J, leaving 7 bases unmatched. The CDR3 consists of 14 residues. Germline CDR1 and CDR2: MDHEN and SYDVKM. CDR3 coding DNA: TGTGCCAGCCGACAGGGGGCTGTAGGTCAGCCCCAGCATTTT. Protein sequence: CASRQGAVGQPQHF.

This clone was observed a single time. The rearrangement uses TRBV7-9 and TRBJ2-4; TRBD2 matches at 9 bases. Trimming cost V 6 bases and J 1 base; bases outside gene matches: 10. From germline, CDR1 is SEHNR and CDR2 FQNEAQ (reference sequence). This CDR3 has 17 residues. The CDR3, as DNA: TGTGCCAGCAGTTATATACCCAGCGGGGGGGCCAAAAACATTCAGTACTTC. The encoded protein is CASSYIPSGGAKNIQYF.

The chain combines TRBV4-1 with TRBJ1-1, with 7 bases fitting TRBD1. The V gene end was trimmed by 2 bases and the J gene end by 1 base; junction bases not matched to a gene: 4. This CDR3 has 15 residues. CDR1 is MGHRA, CDR2 YSYEKL, per germline. CDR3 sequence reads: CASSQPGQRNTEAFF. The CDR3 DNA reads as TGCGCCAGCAGCCAACCGGGACAGAGGAACACTGAAGCTTTCTTT.

The chain combines TRBV29-1 with TRBJ2-5; unclear D gene. The CDR3 is made up of 12 amino acids. Trimming took off 0 bases at V and 4 bases at J, with 6 bases between the two ends. Germline V gene sequence: CDR1 SQVTM, CDR2 ANQGSEA. CDR3 DNA: TGCAGCGTTGAAGATCGGGTAGAGACCCAGTACTTC. Protein product: CSVEDRVETQYF.

The V gene is TRBV29-1, the J gene TRBJ2-5; 9 nucleotides match TRBD1. V lost 6 bases, J lost 1 base, and 9 bases stayed unmatched. There are 15 residues in the CDR3. Looked up from germline, CDR1 is SQVTM and CDR2 is ANQGSEA. As DNA, the CDR3 is TGCAGCGTCGATTACCGGGACAGGGTCCAAGAGACCCAGTACTTC. It is translated as CSVDYRDRVQETQYF.